This T cell receptor (beta chain) comes out of a study of T cell repertoires in cytomegalovirus infection. TCRdb itself ran the reads through MiXCR, one entry per CDR3 protein. Counted here are hundreds of thousands of distinct CDR3 sequences, under 45% occurring once; the ten biggest clones make up roughly two fifths. In regard to this clonotype: The target antigen is unknown.

From germline, CDR1 is MNHEY and CDR2 SMNVEV (reference sequence). V gave up 6 bases and J gave up 2 bases, with 17 bases separating them. This CDR3 spans 16 amino acids. The chain links TRBV27 to TRBJ1-5; TRBD1 is a possible D gene (5 bases). The source was cultured PBMCs, collected from culture after CMV antigen stimulation. The source is a human donor in good health (CMV status not recorded). Some clones in this sample may be carry-over from other donors' samples. For the CDR3, the DNA is TGTGCCAGCAGCGATACCGCAGGGACGGGCAATCAGCCCCAGCATTTT. Translation gives CASSDTAGTGNQPQHF.